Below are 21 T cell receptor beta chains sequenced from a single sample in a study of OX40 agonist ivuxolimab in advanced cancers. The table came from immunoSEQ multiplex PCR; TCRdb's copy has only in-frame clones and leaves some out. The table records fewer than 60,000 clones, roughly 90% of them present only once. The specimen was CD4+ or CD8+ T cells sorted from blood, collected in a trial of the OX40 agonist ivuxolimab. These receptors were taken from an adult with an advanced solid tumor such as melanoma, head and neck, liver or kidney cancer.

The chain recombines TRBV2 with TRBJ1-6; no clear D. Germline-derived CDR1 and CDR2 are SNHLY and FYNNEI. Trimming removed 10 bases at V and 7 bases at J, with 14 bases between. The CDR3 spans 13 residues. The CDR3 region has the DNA TGTGCCACCATGACACGGGTAAATTCACCCCTCCACTTT. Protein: CATMTRVNSPLHF.

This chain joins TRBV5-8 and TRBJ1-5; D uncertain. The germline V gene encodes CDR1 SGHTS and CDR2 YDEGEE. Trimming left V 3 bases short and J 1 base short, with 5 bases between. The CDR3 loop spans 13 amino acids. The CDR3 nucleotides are TGTGCCAGCAGCTCGCAGAGCAATCAGCCCCAGCATTTT. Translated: CASSSQSNQPQHF.

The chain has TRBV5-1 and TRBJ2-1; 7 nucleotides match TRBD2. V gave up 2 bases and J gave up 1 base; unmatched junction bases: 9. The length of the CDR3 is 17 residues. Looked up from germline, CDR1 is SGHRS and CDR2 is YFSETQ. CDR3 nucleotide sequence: TGCGCCAGCAGCTTACCCTCCGGCGGGGGTTCCTACAATGAGCAGTTCTTC. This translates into CASSLPSGGGSYNEQFF.

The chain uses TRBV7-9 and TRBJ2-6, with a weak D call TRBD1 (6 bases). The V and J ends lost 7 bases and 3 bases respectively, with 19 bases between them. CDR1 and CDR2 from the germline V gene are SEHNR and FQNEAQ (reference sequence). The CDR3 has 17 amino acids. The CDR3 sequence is CASTEAGASGGANVLTF. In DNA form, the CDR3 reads TGTGCCAGCACCGAGGCAGGGGCCAGTGGTGGGGCCAACGTCCTGACTTTC.

The CDR3 DNA reads TGTGCCAGCAGTTACCAGGGGGGTGAGCAGTTCTTC. It encodes CASSYQGGEQFF. This chain joins TRBV6-6 and TRBJ2-1; a possible D gene is TRBD1 (7 bases). V lost 2 bases to trimming and J lost 9 bases, with 8 bases between them. The CDR3 has 12 amino acids. Germline V gene lookup returns CDR1 MNHNY and CDR2 SVGAGI (reference sequence).

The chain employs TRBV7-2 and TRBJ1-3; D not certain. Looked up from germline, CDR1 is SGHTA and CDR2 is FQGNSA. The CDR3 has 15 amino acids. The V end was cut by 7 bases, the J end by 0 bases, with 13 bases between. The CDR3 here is CASNARSYSGNTIYF. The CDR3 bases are TGTGCCAGCAACGCGCGCAGCTACTCTGGAAACACCATATATTTT.

The CDR3 reads CASSLRSPQETQYF. The CDR3 DNA sequence: TGTGCCAGCAGTTTAAGGTCACCACAAGAGACCCAGTACTTC. The genes are TRBV27 and TRBJ2-5; D is undetermined. Trimming shortened V by 2 bases and J by 2 bases, and 9 bases separated the two germline ends. Germline assignment: CDR1 MNHEY and CDR2 SMNVEV (reference sequence). The CDR3 is 14 residues long.

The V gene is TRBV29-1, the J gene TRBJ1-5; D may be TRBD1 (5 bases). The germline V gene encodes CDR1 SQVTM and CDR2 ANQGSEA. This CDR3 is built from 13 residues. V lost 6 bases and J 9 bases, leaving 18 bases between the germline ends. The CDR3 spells CSVKVQGEPPQHF. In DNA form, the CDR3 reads TGCAGCGTCAAGGTCCAGGGTGAGCCGCCCCAGCATTTT.

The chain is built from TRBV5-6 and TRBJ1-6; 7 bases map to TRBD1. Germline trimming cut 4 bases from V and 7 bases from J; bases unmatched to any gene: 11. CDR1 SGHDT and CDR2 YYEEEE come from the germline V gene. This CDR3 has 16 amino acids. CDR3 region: CASSQNRGVENSPLHF. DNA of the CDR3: TGTGCCAGCAGCCAGAACAGGGGCGTCGAGAATTCACCCCTCCACTTT. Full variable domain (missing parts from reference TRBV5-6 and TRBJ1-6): DAGVTQSPTHLIKTRGQQVTLRCSPKSGHDTVSWYQQALGQGPQFIFQYYEEEERQRGNFPDRFSGHQFPNYSSELNVNALLLGDSALYLCASSQNRGVENSPLHFGNGTRLTVT.

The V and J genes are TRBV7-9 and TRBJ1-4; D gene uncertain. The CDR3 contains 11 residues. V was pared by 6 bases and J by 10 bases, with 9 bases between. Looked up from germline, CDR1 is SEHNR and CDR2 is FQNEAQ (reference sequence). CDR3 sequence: CASSSSGKLFF. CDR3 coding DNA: TGTGCCAGCAGTTCGAGTGGAAAACTGTTTTTT. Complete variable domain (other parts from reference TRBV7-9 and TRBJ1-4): DTGVSQNPRHKITKRGQNVTFRCDPISEHNRLYWYRQTLGQGPEFLTYFQNEAQLEKSRLLSDRFSAERPKGSFSTLEIQRTEQGDSAMYLCASSSSGKLFFGSGTQLSVL.

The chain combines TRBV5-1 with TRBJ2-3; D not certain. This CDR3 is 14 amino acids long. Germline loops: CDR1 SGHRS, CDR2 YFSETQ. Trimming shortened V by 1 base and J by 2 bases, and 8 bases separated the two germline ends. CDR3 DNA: TGCGCCAGCAGCTTGCAGCGTAACACAGATACGCAGTATTTT. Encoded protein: CASSLQRNTDTQYF.

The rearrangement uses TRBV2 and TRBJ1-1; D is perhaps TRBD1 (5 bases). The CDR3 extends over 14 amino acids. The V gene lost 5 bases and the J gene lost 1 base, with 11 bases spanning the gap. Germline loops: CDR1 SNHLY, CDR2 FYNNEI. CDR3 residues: CASSQQATNTEAFF. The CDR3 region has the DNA TGTGCCAGCAGTCAACAGGCTACGAACACTGAAGCTTTCTTT.

The CDR3 is CASSLERNTEAFF. In nucleotides, the CDR3 is TGTGCCAGCAGCTTGGAAAGGAATACTGAAGCTTTCTTT. This rearrangement joins TRBV5-6 to TRBJ1-1; D not certain. This CDR3 contains 13 residues. Germline V gene lookup returns CDR1 SGHDT and CDR2 YYEEEE. Trimming shortened V by 0 bases and J by 5 bases, and 8 bases separated the two germline ends.

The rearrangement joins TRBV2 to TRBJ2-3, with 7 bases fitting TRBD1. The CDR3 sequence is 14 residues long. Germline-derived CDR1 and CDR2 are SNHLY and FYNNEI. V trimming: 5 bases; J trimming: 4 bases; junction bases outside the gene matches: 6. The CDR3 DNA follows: TGTGCCAGCAGTCCGGGACAGTCGGCAGATACGCAGTATTTT. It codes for CASSPGQSADTQYF.

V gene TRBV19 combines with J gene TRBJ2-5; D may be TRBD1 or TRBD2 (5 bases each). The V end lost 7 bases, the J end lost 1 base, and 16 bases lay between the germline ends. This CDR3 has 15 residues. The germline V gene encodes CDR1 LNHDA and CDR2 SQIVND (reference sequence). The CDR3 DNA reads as TGTGCCAGTAAAGCCTCCAGGGACCGCCAAGAGACCCAGTACTTC. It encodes CASKASRDRQETQYF.

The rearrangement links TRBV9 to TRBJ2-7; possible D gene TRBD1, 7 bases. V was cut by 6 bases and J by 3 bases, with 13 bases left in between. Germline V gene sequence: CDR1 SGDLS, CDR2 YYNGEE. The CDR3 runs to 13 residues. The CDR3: CASTRGVGYEQYF. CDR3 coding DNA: TGTGCCAGCACCAGGGGGGTAGGCTACGAGCAGTACTTC.

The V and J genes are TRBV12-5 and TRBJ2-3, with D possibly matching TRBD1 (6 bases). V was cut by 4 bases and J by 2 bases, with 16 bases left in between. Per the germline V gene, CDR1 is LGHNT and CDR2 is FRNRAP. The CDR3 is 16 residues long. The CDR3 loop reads CASGSGNTGYTDTQYF. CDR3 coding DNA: TGTGCTAGTGGTTCCGGAAATACAGGGTACACAGATACGCAGTATTTT.

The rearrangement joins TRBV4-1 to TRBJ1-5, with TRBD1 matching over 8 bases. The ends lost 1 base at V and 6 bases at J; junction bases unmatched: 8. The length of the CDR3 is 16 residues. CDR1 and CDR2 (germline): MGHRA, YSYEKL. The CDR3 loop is CASSQGTDRVTQPQHF. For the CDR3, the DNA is TGCGCCAGCAGCCAAGGAACGGACAGGGTTACTCAGCCCCAGCATTTT.

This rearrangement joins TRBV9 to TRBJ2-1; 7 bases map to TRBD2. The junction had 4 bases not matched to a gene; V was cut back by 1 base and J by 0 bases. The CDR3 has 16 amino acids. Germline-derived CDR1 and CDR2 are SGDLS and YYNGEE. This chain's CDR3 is CASSVLAASSYNEQFF. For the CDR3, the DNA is TGTGCCAGCAGCGTACTAGCGGCTAGCTCCTACAATGAGCAGTTCTTC. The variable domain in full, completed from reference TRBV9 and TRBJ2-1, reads DSGVTQTPKHLITATGQRVTLRCSPRSGDLSVYWYQQSLDQGLQFLIQYYNGEERAKGNILERFSAQQFPDLHSELNLSSLELGDSALYFCASSVLAASSYNEQFFGPGTRLTVL.

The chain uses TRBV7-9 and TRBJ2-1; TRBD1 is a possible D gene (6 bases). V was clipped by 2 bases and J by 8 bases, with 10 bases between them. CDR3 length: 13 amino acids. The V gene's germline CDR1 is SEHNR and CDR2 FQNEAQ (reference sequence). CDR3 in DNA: TGTGCCAGCAGCTTAACAGGGAAGGATGAGCAGTTCTTC. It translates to CASSLTGKDEQFF. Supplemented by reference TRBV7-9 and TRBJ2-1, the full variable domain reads DTGVSQNPRHKITKRGQNVTFRCDPISEHNRLYWYRQTLGQGPEFLTYFQNEAQLEKSRLLSDRFSAERPKGSFSTLEIQRTEQGDSAMYLCASSLTGKDEQFFGPGTRLTVL.

CDR3 sequence (DNA): TGTGCCAGCAGCCAATTGGGTGATGTTAGAAATGAGCAGTTCTTC. Translation gives CASSQLGDVRNEQFF. This chain joins TRBV14 and TRBJ2-1; D is unresolved. Germline values: CDR1 SGHDN, CDR2 FVKESK. Trimming took off 2 bases at V and 7 bases at J, with 15 bases between the two ends. The CDR3 has 15 amino acids.